The clone carrying this T cell receptor beta chain has more than one count but fewer than ten. RNA transcripts provided the source from which TCR beta CDR3 regions were amplified. RT-PCR in the first round (using the HTBI primer set) targeted the TCR CDR3. TCRdb passed the multiplex PCR reads through MiXCR, listing each CDR3 protein once. The table includes around 350,000 distinct CDR3 sequences, roughly 15% detected once. The data were obtained in a study of T cells in Graves' hyperthyroidism and ophthalmopathy. Exclusion criteria comprised uncontrolled infection, other autoimmune disease, pregnancy or lactation. Diagnostic assessment was based on clinical symptoms, serum thyroxine and TRAb, thyroid ultrasound and orbital computed tomography. The study collected blood at first hyperthyroidism diagnosis, before any ophthalmopathy symptoms arose. Source material: blood. The sequence was collected from a woman younger than 45 with Graves' hyperthyroidism that later progressed to Graves' ophthalmopathy.

The CDR3 spells CASSLSGAGGLLAGGTDTQYF. CDR3 DNA sequence: TGTGCCAGCAGCCTTTCGGGGGCAGGGGGCTTACTAGCGGGAGGCACAGATACGCAGTATTTT. The chain combines TRBV6-1 with TRBJ2-3; 11 bases line up with TRBD2. CDR1 and CDR2 from the germline V gene are MNHNS and SASEGT. V lost 6 bases to trimming and J lost 1 base; unmatched junction nucleotides: 21. The CDR3 covers 21 residues.